This T cell receptor beta chain stems from a study of neurological immune-mediated disorders. As for the cDNA, it was generated by 5'RACE with 10-nucleotide random UMIs. A single run covered 15-18 subjects with over 180 million TCR-beta sequences. MiXCR was run by TCRdb on the 5' RACE reads, yielding one entry per CDR3 protein. The table has approximately 100,000 distinct CDR3 sequences, less than 14% seen once. Indicated time point: longitudinal time-point 3. CDR1 is SGHRS and CDR2 is YFSETQ in the germline V gene. V shed 4 bases and J 8 bases; nucleotides not matched to a gene: 11. This CDR3 contains 14 residues. This clonotype was recorded many times.

The receptor was isolated from a female donor with HTLV-1-associated myelopathy (HAM/TSP). Sequenced input: PBMCs. The chain joins TRBV5-1 to TRBJ1-1; 7 bases are shared with TRBD1. The CDR3 sequence is CASSTGQTEGEAFF. CDR3 bases: TGCGCCAGCAGCACGGGACAGACCGAAGGGGAAGCTTTCTTT.